This is a list of T cell receptor beta chains from one sample in a study of T cell responses to AZD1222 COVID-19 vaccine. Generated by immunoSEQ multiplex PCR, the TCRdb table keeps only in-frame clones and is missing some. The profile shows 98,000 or so clones, approximately 84% of them singletons. The starting material was peripheral blood, obtained 28 days after the second AZD1222 dose. The receptor source for this set is an adult who received the AZD1222 COVID-19 vaccine. The CDR3 runs from the conserved cysteine through the conserved F or W. The order of the fields is D gene, J gene, V gene, clone size, CDR3 DNA, CDR3 protein. D genes are given only for firm matches. Clone sizes are given selectively: once, few, many, or a class where the clone is expanded.

NA TRBJ2-1 TRBV21-1 NA TGTGCCAGCAGCAATAGGGCTGAAAATGAGCAGTTCTTC CASSNRAENEQFF
NA TRBJ1-2 TRBV5-6 NA TGTGCCAGCAGCTCCGACGACTATGGCTACACCTTC CASSSDDYGYTF
TRBD1 TRBJ1-2 TRBV5-4 NA TGTGCCAGCAGCCTGCAGGGGGGCAGTAACTATGGCTACACCTTC CASSLQGGSNYGYTF
NA TRBJ2-5 TRBV7-2 NA TGTGCCAGCAGCTTTTATGGACCGGGAGAGACCCAGTACTTC CASSFYGPGETQYF
NA TRBJ2-5 TRBV6-6 NA TGTGCCAGCAGCTATCTGGGACAGGGGGCTAGCGGGAGGTGGCGGGAGACCCAGTACTTC CASSYLGQGASGRWRETQYF
NA TRBJ2-3 TRBV5-1 NA TGCGCCTCAGGTGGGGATACGCAGTATTTT CASGGDTQYF
TRBD2 TRBJ2-5 TRBV5-4 once TGTGCCAGCAGCTTGGGGGGGGGTCAAGAGACCCAGTACTTC CASSLGGGQETQYF
NA TRBJ1-2 TRBV10-3 NA TGTGCCATCAGGGATCCGACAGCTGGGACGGGAGGCTACACCTTC CAIRDPTAGTGGYTF
NA TRBJ2-3 TRBV3-1/TRBV3-2 NA TGTGCCAGCAGCCAAGTGTCTAGTAAGCCGCATACGCAGTATTTT CASSQVSSKPHTQYF
TRBD1 TRBJ2-2 TRBV3-1/TRBV3-2 NA TGTGCCAGCCAATCGGACAGGGGAAACACCGGGGAGCTGTTTTTT CASQSDRGNTGELFF
NA TRBJ2-7 TRBV6-5 NA TGTGCCACCCAGACTAGTTTTAAATACGAGCAGTACTTC CATQTSFKYEQYF
NA TRBJ1-5 TRBV18 NA TGTGCCAGCTCACCGACGGATAGCAATCAGCCCCAGCATTTT CASSPTDSNQPQHF
NA TRBJ1-1 TRBV6-1 NA TGTGCCAGCAGTGGGTACGTACCCGGACGGCACACTGAAGCTTTCTTT CASSGYVPGRHTEAFF
NA TRBJ2-5 TRBV20-1 few TGCAGTGCTTGGACTGAAGAGACCCAGTACTTC CSAWTEETQYF
TRBD2 TRBJ2-5 TRBV5-6 NA TGTGCCAGCAGCCCCGGGGCTAGCGGGACGATCGAGACCCAGTACTTC CASSPGASGTIETQYF
NA TRBJ2-3 TRBV6-5 NA TGTGCCAGCAGGAAAGAGTCTAGCACAGATACGCAGTATTTT CASRKESSTDTQYF
NA TRBJ2-7 TRBV11-2 NA TGTGCCAGCAGCTTAGCGGCAGGGAGCTCCTACGAGCAGTACTTC CASSLAAGSSYEQYF
NA TRBJ1-1 TRBV5-1 NA TGCGCCAGCAGCCGGGACAACGGGAGGACTGAAGCTTTCTTT CASSRDNGRTEAFF
TRBD1 TRBJ2-4 TRBV11-3 NA TGTGCCAGCACCTTCCGGACAGGGGCCGGACGGGTAGCCAAAAACATTCAGTACTTC CASTFRTGAGRVAKNIQYF
TRBD1 TRBJ2-3 TRBV3-1/TRBV3-2 NA TGTGCCAGCAGCCAAAGGACAGGGGCCACAGATACGCAGTATTTT CASSQRTGATDTQYF
TRBD2 TRBJ2-1 TRBV11-2 once TGTGCCAGCAGCAATAGCGGGAGCCCCGGGGATGAGCAGTTCTTC CASSNSGSPGDEQFF
NA TRBJ2-5 TRBV6-5 NA TGTGCCAGCAGGCAGGGCAGTCGGTCCGAGACCCAGTACTTC CASRQGSRSETQYF
NA TRBJ2-3 TRBV6-5 NA TGTGCCAGCAGCGCCGCGGCTAGCACAGATACGCAGTATTTT CASSAAASTDTQYF
TRBD1 TRBJ1-1 TRBV2 NA TGTGCCAGCAGTGGACAGGGAGGACGGACTGAAGCTTTCTTT CASSGQGGRTEAFF
NA TRBJ2-3 TRBV7-2 NA TGTGCCAGCAGCTTAGAACCGATCACAGATACGCAGTATTTT CASSLEPITDTQYF
NA TRBJ1-2 TRBV5-1 NA TGCGCCAGCAGCTTGGGACAGGCTAACTATGGCTACACCTTC CASSLGQANYGYTF
NA TRBJ2-7 TRBV2 NA TGTGCCAGCAGAGTCCAACAGGACCCCTCCTACGAGCAGTACTTC CASRVQQDPSYEQYF
NA TRBJ1-1 TRBV4-1 NA TGCGCCAGCAGCCTAGCTAGGTTGGGCAGGGGAGGAAGGACTGAAGCTTTCTTT CASSLARLGRGGRTEAFF
NA TRBJ1-3 TRBV7-8 NA TGTGCCAGCAGCTTATCGCAGGTTGGAAACACCATATATTTT CASSLSQVGNTIYF
TRBD2 TRBJ2-1 TRBV6-1 NA TGTGCCAGCAGTGAAGTTGGTAGCGGGGGGTTGGATGAGCAGTTCTTC CASSEVGSGGLDEQFF
NA TRBJ2-6 TRBV9 NA TGTGCCAGCAGCTCTCTACATGGGGCCAACGTCCTGACTTTC CASSSLHGANVLTF
NA TRBJ1-1 TRBV5-6 NA TGTGCCAGCAGCTCGGTTGGCCGAGAGGCTGAAGCTTTCTTT CASSSVGREAEAFF
TRBD2 TRBJ2-7 TRBV11-3 few TGTGCCAGCACCCCCGGGGGGGCTTTACCTTACGAGCAGTACTTC CASTPGGALPYEQYF
TRBD1 TRBJ2-6 TRBV7-2 NA TGTGCCAGCAGTTTATCGGGACAGGGTCATTCTCCGACTTTC CASSLSGQGHSPTF
NA TRBJ1-2 TRBV3-1/TRBV3-2 NA TGTGCCAGCAGCCAAGATATTGGCCCTACTGGCTACACCTTC CASSQDIGPTGYTF
NA TRBJ1-1 TRBV10-3 NA TGTGCCATCAGTACCGAGCCGAACACTGAAGCTTTCTTT CAISTEPNTEAFF